This TCR beta chain was sequenced in a study of neoadjuvant nivolumab and ipilimumab in lung cancer. Profiled with immunoSEQ multiplex PCR; TCRdb holds only in-frame clones, not every one. The sample lists tens of thousands of clones, roughly 80% occurring once. CDR3 size: 17 residues. V gave up 0 bases and J gave up 3 bases, with 18 bases separating them. Germline V gene data show CDR1 as SGHDN and CDR2 as FVKESK. The sequence derives from an adult with non-small cell lung cancer. This chain uses TRBV14 with TRBJ2-7; D call uncertain. The input for sequencing was peripheral blood, taken before neoadjuvant nivolumab, alone or with ipilimumab. Here the CDR3 reads CASSQEVRRLLLYEQYF. The DNA for the CDR3 is TGTGCCAGCAGCCAAGAGGTTCGGCGGCTTCTACTCTACGAGCAGTACTTC.